The 18 T cell receptor beta chains below come from one sample, sequenced in a study of blood T cell repertoires in COVID-19. Produced via immunoSEQ multiplex PCR; TCRdb's table is partial and in-frame only. Among about 50,000 clones listed, 65% to 90% were seen once. The sequenced material came from peripheral blood. Receptors originate from a human donor in a cohort sampled during active COVID-19.

The chain has TRBV15 and TRBJ1-4; TRBD1 might be the D (6 bases). CDR1 and CDR2 from the germline V gene are LNHNV and YYDKDF (reference sequence). V gave up 3 bases and J gave up 7 bases, with 12 bases separating them. This CDR3 spans 14 amino acids. The CDR3 DNA reads TGTGCCACCAGCAGCCCTGGGGGCACTGAAAAACTGTTTTTT. Its protein product is CATSSPGGTEKLFF.

The chain employs TRBV28 and TRBJ2-3; D may be TRBD1 (6 bases). This CDR3 is built from 16 residues. V lost 5 bases to trimming and J lost 0 bases, with 15 bases between them. Germline CDR1 reads MDHEN; CDR2 reads SYDVKM. CDR3 sequence: CASSIPTGWSTDTQYF. The CDR3 region has the DNA TGTGCCAGCAGTATCCCAACAGGGTGGAGCACAGATACGCAGTATTTT. Full variable domain (missing parts from reference TRBV28 and TRBJ2-3): DVKVTQSSRYLVKRTGEKVFLECVQDMDHENMFWYRQDPGLGLRLIYFSYDVKMKEKGDIPEGYSVSREKKERFSLILESASTNQTSMYLCASSIPTGWSTDTQYFGPGTRLTVL.

The chain joins TRBV5-1 to TRBJ1-1, with no clear D. Germline values: CDR1 SGHRS, CDR2 YFSETQ. The germline V and J ends were trimmed by 5 bases and 1 base, with 21 bases remaining between them. The CDR3 loop spans 17 amino acids. CDR3 protein: CASSRPKESPENTEAFF. CDR3 bases: TGCGCCAGCAGTCGTCCGAAAGAGAGTCCTGAGAACACTGAAGCTTTCTTT. Together with reference TRBV5-1 and TRBJ1-1, the CDR3 gives the full variable domain: KAGVTQTPRYLIKTRGQQVTLSCSPISGHRSVSWYQQTPGQGLQFLFEYFSETQRNKGNFPGRFSGRQFSNSRSEMNVSTLELGDSALYLCASSRPKESPENTEAFFGQGTRLTVV.

The rearrangement links TRBV7-9 to TRBJ2-2; TRBD1 matches at 11 bases. Germline CDR1 SEHNR, CDR2 FQNEAQ (reference sequence). This CDR3 is 16 amino acids long. J was trimmed by 4 bases and V by 5 bases; bases with no gene match: 6. The CDR3 bases are TGTGCCAGCAGCCGCGGGACAGGGGGGGGCACCGGGGAGCTGTTTTTT. Protein sequence: CASSRGTGGGTGELFF.

The V call is TRBV15, the J call TRBJ2-2; D is uncertain. CDR1 and CDR2 (germline): LNHNV, YYDKDF (reference sequence). Trimming left V 3 bases short and J 6 bases short, with 17 bases between. This CDR3 has 16 residues. The CDR3 region has the DNA TGTGCCACCAGCAGGGAGCCTCCTGGTCAGTCCGGGGAGCTGTTTTTT. Protein: CATSREPPGQSGELFF.

The chain carries TRBV9 and TRBJ2-7, with D possibly being TRBD2 (6 bases). The CDR3 covers 18 residues. V lost 4 bases, J lost 0 bases, and 23 bases lay in between. The germline CDR1 and CDR2 sequences are SGDLS and YYNGEE. The CDR3 DNA is TGTGCCAGCAGCTCCCCCGTTTACGGGGGAGACCTCTCCTACGAGCAGTACTTC. Residues: CASSSPVYGGDLSYEQYF.

The chain uses TRBV3-1 (or the pseudogene TRBV3-2) and TRBJ2-7; no clear D. This CDR3 has 11 amino acids. V gave up 3 bases and J gave up 3 bases, with 3 bases separating them. Germline values: CDR1 LGHDT, CDR2 YNNKEL (reference sequence). The CDR3, as DNA: TGTGCCAGCAGCCAGTACTACGAGCAGTACTTC. Its protein is CASSQYYEQYF.

This chain links TRBV7-9 with TRBJ2-7, with D perhaps matching TRBD1 (6 bases). V dropped 8 bases and J dropped 2 bases, with 10 bases sitting between them. The germline gives CDR1 SEHNR, CDR2 FQNEAQ (reference sequence). The CDR3 runs 12 residues. CDR3 bases: TGTGCCAGCGGGAGACAGGCCTACGAGCAGTACTTC. This encodes CASGRQAYEQYF.

In nucleotides, the CDR3 is TGTGCCAGCAGCTCAGCCTCGTACACTGAAGCTTTCTTT. Its protein is CASSSASYTEAFF. This rearrangement joins TRBV7-2 to TRBJ1-1; no definite D call. The germline gives CDR1 SGHTA, CDR2 FQGNSA. V was cut by 4 bases and J by 3 bases, with 9 bases left in between. This CDR3 comprises 13 residues.

The rearrangement links TRBV27 to TRBJ2-2, with D tentatively TRBD2 (5 bases). Trimming stripped 8 bases from V and 0 bases from J, with 10 bases between. This CDR3 comprises 14 residues. Germline values: CDR1 MNHEY, CDR2 SMNVEV (reference sequence). CDR3 bases: TGTGCCAGCGAGAGGGTAACGAACACCGGGGAGCTGTTTTTT. It specifies CASERVTNTGELFF.

The chain is built from TRBV24-1 and TRBJ2-1; the match to TRBD2 covers 10 bases. Looked up from germline, CDR1 is KGHDR and CDR2 is SFDVKD. CDR3 length equals 15 residues. Trimming at V came to 7 bases and at J to 6 bases, leaving 8 bases not matched to a gene. The CDR3 DNA reads as TGTGCCACCAGCCGGGGACTAGCGAAGATCAATGAGCAGTTCTTC. It encodes CATSRGLAKINEQFF.

The chain uses TRBV9 and TRBJ2-5; a weak D match, TRBD2 (5 bases). The CDR3 is made up of 15 amino acids. Germline V CDR1 and CDR2: SGDLS, YYNGEE. V lost 3 bases, J lost 3 bases, and 15 bases lay in between. Here the CDR3 reads CASSESLSSEETQYF. The CDR3 coding sequence is TGTGCCAGCAGCGAGAGCCTCAGTAGCGAAGAGACCCAGTACTTC.

The chain joins TRBV11-2 to TRBJ2-3, with D perhaps matching TRBD2 (6 bases). This CDR3 is built from 15 residues. The V end lost 5 bases, the J end lost 5 bases, and 17 bases lay between the germline ends. CDR1 SGHAT and CDR2 FQNNGV come from the germline V gene. The CDR3 DNA is TGTGCCAGCAGCCCCCGCGCGGGGAGTGGAGATACGCAGTATTTT. Its translation is CASSPRAGSGDTQYF.

The chain carries TRBV24-1 and TRBJ2-2; the D is unclear. Trimming took 4 bases from V and 5 from J, leaving 13 bases between them. The CDR3 extends over 15 amino acids. Germline-derived CDR1 and CDR2 are KGHDR and SFDVKD. This chain's CDR3 is CATSDHNRRTGELFF. The CDR3 DNA reads as TGTGCCACCAGTGACCATAATAGGAGAACCGGGGAGCTGTTTTTT.

The chain combines TRBV6-5 with TRBJ2-2; 8 nucleotides align to TRBD2. The germline CDR1 and CDR2 sequences are MNHEY and SVGAGI. With 6 bases clipped from V and 6 bases from J, the junction kept 9 bases outside the gene matches. This CDR3 is built from 15 residues. The CDR3 DNA is TGTGCCAGCAGACCCGGACTAGCCCATCCCGGGGAGCTGTTTTTT. It encodes CASRPGLAHPGELFF.

The rearrangement joins TRBV4-3 to TRBJ2-3, with 11 bases that match TRBD2. Looked up from germline, CDR1 is LGHNA and CDR2 is YSLEER. The CDR3 covers 18 residues. The V segment lost 0 bases and the J segment 6 bases; nucleotides outside the gene matches: 11. The CDR3 DNA sequence: TGCGCCAGCAGCCAAGATCGGCTAGCGGGAGGTCTCCGGGATACGCAGTATTTT. Its protein product is CASSQDRLAGGLRDTQYF.

The genes are TRBV28 and TRBJ1-3; no reliable D call. There are 12 residues in the CDR3. CDR1 is MDHEN, CDR2 SYDVKM, per germline. Trimming pared 6 bases from V and 3 bases from J, leaving 6 bases between. The CDR3 nucleotides read TGTGCCAGCAGCCTGAGTGGAAACACCATATATTTT. Encoded protein: CASSLSGNTIYF.

The V gene is TRBV27, the J gene TRBJ1-5, with D perhaps matching TRBD1 (6 bases). CDR3 length: 15 residues. The ends were cut back, 7 bases at V and 0 bases at J, with 13 bases in the middle. CDR1 MNHEY and CDR2 SMNVEV come from the germline V gene (reference sequence). CDR3 DNA: TGTGCCAGCAAGTTTACAGGGAATAGCAATCAGCCCCAGCATTTT. Translated, it gives CASKFTGNSNQPQHF.